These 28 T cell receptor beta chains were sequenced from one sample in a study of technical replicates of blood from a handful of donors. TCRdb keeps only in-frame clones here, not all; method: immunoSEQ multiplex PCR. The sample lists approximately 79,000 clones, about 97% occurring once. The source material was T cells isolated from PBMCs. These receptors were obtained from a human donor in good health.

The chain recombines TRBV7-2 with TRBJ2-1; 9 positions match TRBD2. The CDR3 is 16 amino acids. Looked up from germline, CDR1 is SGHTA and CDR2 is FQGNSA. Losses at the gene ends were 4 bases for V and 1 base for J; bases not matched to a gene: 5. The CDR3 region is CASSSRTSGSYNEQFF. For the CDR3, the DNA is TGTGCCAGCAGCTCTCGTACTAGCGGGTCCTACAATGAGCAGTTCTTC.

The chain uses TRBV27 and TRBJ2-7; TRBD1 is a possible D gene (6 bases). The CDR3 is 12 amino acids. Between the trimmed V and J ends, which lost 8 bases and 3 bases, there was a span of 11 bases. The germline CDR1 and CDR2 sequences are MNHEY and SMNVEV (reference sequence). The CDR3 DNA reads TGTGCCAGCGGGGGCAGACTCTACGAGCAGTACTTC. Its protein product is CASGGRLYEQYF.

The CDR3 region is CASSYGQRETQYF. CDR3 coding DNA: TGTGCCAGCAGTTACGGACAGCGGGAGACCCAGTACTTC. V is TRBV6-6 and J is TRBJ2-5; TRBD1 might be the D (6 bases). Per germline, CDR1 MNHNY and CDR2 SVGAGI (reference sequence). This CDR3 region has 13 residues. V was trimmed by 2 bases and J by 5 bases, leaving 9 bases between them.

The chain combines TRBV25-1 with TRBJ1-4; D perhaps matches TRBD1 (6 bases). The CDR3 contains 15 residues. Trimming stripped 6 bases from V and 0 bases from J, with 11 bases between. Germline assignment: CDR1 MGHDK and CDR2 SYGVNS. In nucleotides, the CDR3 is TGTGCCAGCAGCGATCGACAGGCAACTAATGAAAAACTGTTTTTT. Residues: CASSDRQATNEKLFF.

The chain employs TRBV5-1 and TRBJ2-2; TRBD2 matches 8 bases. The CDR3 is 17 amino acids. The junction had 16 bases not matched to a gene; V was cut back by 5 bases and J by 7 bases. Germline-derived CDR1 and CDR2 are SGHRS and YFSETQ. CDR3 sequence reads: CASREIAGRALDGELFF. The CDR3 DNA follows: TGCGCCAGCAGGGAAATTGCCGGGAGGGCCCTGGACGGGGAGCTGTTTTTT. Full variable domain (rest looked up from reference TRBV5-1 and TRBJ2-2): KAGVTQTPRYLIKTRGQQVTLSCSPISGHRSVSWYQQTPGQGLQFLFEYFSETQRNKGNFPGRFSGRQFSNSRSEMNVSTLELGDSALYLCASREIAGRALDGELFFGEGSRLTVL.

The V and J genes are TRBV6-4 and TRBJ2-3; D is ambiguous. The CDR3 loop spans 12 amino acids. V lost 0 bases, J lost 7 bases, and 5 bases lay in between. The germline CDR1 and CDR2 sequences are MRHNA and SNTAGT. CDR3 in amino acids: CASSDSSYTQYF. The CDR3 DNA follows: TGTGCCAGCAGTGACTCGAGCTATACGCAGTATTTT.

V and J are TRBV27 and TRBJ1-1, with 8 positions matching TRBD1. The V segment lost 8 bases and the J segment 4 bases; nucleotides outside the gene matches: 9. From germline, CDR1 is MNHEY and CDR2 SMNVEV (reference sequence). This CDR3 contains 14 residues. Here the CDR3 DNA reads TGTGCCAGCGGCAGGGTTACAGGGGGCACTGAAGCTTTCTTT. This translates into CASGRVTGGTEAFF.

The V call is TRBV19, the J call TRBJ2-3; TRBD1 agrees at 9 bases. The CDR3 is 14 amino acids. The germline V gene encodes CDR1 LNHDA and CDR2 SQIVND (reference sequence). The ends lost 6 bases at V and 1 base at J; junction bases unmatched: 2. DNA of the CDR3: TGTGCCAGTAGGGACAGGGGACGCACAGATACGCAGTATTTT. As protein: CASRDRGRTDTQYF. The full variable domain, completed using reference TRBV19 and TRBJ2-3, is DGGITQSPKYLFRKEGQNVTLSCEQNLNHDAMYWYRQDPGQGLRLIYYSQIVNDFQKGDIAEGYSVSREKKESFPLTVTSAQKNPTAFYLCASRDRGRTDTQYFGPGTRLTVL.

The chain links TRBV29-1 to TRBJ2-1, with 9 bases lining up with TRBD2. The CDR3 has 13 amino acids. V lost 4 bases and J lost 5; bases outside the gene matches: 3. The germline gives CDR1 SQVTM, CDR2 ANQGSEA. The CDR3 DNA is TGCAGCGTTGCACTAGCGGGTAACAATGAGCAGTTCTTC. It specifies CSVALAGNNEQFF.

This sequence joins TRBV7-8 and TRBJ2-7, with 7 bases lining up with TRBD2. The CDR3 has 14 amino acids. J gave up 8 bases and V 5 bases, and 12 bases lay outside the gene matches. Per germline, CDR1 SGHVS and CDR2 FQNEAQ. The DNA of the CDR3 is TGTGCCAGCAGCCCCCGAGGGACTATTATTAAGCAGTACTTC. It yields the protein CASSPRGTIIKQYF.

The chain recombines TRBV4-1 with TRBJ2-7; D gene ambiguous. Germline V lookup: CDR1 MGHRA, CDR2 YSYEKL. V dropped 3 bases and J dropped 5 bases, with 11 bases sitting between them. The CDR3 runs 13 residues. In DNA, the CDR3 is TGCGCCAGCAGCCAGCTCGACTGGCACGAGCAGTACTTC. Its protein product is CASSQLDWHEQYF.

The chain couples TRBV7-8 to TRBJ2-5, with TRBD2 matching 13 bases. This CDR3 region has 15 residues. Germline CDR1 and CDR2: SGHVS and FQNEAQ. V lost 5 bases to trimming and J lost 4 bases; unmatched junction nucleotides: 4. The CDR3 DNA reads TGTGCCAGCAGCACCGGACTAGCGGGAGTAGAGACCCAGTACTTC. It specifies CASSTGLAGVETQYF.

CDR3 sequence: CASSVYRVANEQYF. In DNA form, the CDR3 reads TGTGCCAGCAGCGTTTACAGGGTTGCAAACGAGCAGTACTTC. The chain joins TRBV7-2 to TRBJ2-7; a possible D gene is TRBD1 (6 bases). This CDR3 has 14 residues. CDR1 and CDR2 from the germline V gene are SGHTA and FQGNSA. V lost 5 bases to trimming and J lost 5 bases, with 16 bases between them.

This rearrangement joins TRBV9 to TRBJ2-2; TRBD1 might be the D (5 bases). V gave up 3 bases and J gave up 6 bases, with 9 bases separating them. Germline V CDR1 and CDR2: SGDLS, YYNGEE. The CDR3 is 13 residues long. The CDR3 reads CASSDQGSGELFF. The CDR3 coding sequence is TGTGCCAGCAGCGACCAGGGATCCGGGGAGCTGTTTTTT.

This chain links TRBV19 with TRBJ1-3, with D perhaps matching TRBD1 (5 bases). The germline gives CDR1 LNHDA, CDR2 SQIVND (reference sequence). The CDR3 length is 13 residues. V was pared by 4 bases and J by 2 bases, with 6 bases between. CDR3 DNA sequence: TGTGCCAGTAGTACGACAGCTGGAAACACCATATATTTT. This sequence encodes CASSTTAGNTIYF.

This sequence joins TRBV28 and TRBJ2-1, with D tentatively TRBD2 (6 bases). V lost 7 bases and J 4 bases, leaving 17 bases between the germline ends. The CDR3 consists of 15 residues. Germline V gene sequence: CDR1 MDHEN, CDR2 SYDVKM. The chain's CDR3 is CASIDLEGRYNEQFF. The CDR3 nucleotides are TGTGCCAGCATCGACTTGGAGGGGAGGTACAATGAGCAGTTCTTC.

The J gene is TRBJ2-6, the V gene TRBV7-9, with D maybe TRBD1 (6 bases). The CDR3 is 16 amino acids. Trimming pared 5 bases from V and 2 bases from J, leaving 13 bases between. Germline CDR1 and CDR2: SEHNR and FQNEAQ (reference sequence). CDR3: CASSLRTVPGANVLTF. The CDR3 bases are TGTGCCAGCAGCCTAAGGACAGTTCCTGGGGCCAACGTCCTGACTTTC. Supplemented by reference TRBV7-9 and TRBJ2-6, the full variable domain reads DTGVSQNPRHKITKRGQNVTFRCDPISEHNRLYWYRQTLGQGPEFLTYFQNEAQLEKSRLLSDRFSAERPKGSFSTLEIQRTEQGDSAMYLCASSLRTVPGANVLTFGAGSRLTVL.

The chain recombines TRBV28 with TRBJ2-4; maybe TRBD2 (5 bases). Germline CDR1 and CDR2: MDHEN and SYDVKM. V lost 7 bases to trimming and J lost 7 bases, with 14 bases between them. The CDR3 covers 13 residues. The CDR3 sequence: CASIPSGGNIQYF. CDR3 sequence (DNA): TGTGCCAGCATCCCGAGCGGCGGGAACATTCAGTACTTC.

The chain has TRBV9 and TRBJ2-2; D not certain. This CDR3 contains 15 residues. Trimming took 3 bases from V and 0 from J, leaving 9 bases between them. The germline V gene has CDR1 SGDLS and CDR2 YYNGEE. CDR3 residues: CASSATESNTGELFF. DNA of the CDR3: TGTGCCAGCAGCGCCACAGAATCGAACACCGGGGAGCTGTTTTTT.

CDR3 protein: CASSYTPNEQFF. The CDR3, as DNA: TGTGCCAGCAGCTATACTCCGAATGAGCAGTTCTTC. The chain combines TRBV7-2 with TRBJ2-1; D uncertain. The V and J ends lost 4 bases and 7 bases respectively, with 8 bases between them. Germline CDR1 reads SGHTA; CDR2 reads FQGNSA. The CDR3 is made up of 12 amino acids.

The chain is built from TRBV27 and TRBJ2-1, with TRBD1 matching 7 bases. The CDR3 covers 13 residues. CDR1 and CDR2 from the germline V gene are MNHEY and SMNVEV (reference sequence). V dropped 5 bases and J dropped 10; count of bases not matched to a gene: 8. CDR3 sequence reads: CASSPGQLYEQFF. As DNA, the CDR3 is TGTGCCAGCAGTCCGGGACAGCTGTACGAGCAGTTCTTC.

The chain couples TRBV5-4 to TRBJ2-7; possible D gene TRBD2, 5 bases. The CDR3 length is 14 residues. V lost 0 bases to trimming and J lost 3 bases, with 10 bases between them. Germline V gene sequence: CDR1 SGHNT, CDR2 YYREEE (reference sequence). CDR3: CASSLAELDYEQYF. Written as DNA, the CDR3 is TGTGCCAGCAGCTTGGCCGAACTAGACTACGAGCAGTACTTC. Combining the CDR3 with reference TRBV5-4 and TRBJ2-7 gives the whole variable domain ETGVTQSPTHLIKTRGQQVTLRCSSQSGHNTVSWYQQALGQGPQFIFQYYREEENGRGNFPPRFSGLQFPNYSSELNVNALELDDSALYLCASSLAELDYEQYFGPGTRLTVT.

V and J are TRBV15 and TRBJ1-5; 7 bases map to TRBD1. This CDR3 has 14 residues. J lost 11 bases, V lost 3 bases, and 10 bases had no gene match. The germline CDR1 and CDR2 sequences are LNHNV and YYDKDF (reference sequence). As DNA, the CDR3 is TGTGCCACCAGCAGGGAGACAGGGTTGACGACCCAGCATTTT. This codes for CATSRETGLTTQHF.

This chain's CDR3 is CASSIRDKVYGYTF. CDR3 nucleotides: TGTGCCAGCAGCATCCGGGACAAAGTCTATGGCTACACCTTC. The rearrangement links TRBV5-6 to TRBJ1-2; possible D gene TRBD1, 6 bases. Germline CDR1 and CDR2: SGHDT and YYEEEE. The length of the CDR3 is 14 residues. The V and J ends lost 4 bases and 4 bases respectively, with 14 bases between them. Full variable domain (rest looked up from reference TRBV5-6 and TRBJ1-2): DAGVTQSPTHLIKTRGQQVTLRCSPKSGHDTVSWYQQALGQGPQFIFQYYEEEERQRGNFPDRFSGHQFPNYSSELNVNALLLGDSALYLCASSIRDKVYGYTFGSGTRLTVV.

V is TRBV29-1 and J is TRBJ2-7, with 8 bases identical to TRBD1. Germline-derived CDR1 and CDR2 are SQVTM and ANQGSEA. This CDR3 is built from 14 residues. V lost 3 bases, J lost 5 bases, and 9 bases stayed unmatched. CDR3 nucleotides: TGCAGCGTTGATACGGCAGGGGGCTTCAACGAGCAGTACTTC. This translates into CSVDTAGGFNEQYF.

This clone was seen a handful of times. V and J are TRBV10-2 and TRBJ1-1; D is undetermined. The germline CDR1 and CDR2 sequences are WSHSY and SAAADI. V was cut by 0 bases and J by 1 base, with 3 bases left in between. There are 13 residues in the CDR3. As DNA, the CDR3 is TGCGCCAGCAGTGAGTCTCGGAACACTGAAGCTTTCTTT. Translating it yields CASSESRNTEAFF.

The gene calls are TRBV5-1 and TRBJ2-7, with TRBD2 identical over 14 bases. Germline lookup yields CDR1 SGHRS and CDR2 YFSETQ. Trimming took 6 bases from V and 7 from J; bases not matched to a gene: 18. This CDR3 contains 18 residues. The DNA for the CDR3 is TGCGCCAGCACACTGCACCCTGGACTAGCGGGAGGTGTTGGGGAGCAGTACTTC. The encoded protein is CASTLHPGLAGGVGEQYF.

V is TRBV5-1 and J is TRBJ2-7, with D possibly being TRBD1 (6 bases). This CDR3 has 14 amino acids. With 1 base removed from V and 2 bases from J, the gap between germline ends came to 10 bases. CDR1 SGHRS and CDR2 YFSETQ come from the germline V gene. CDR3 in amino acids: CASSLFPGAYEQYF. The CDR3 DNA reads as TGCGCCAGCAGCTTGTTTCCAGGGGCCTACGAGCAGTACTTC.